Listed below are T cell receptor beta chains from one sample, sequenced in a study of shared clonotypes between healthy human individuals. Produced via immunoSEQ multiplex PCR; TCRdb's table is partial and in-frame only. This repertoire shows around 240,000 clones, about 65% found once; its top ten account for 8.5% to 14%. Sequenced: memory CD4+ T cells sorted from blood. Source of these receptors: a man aged 25 to 40 in good health. Each CDR3 is given with its conserved first and last residue. The D gene is left open where the match is weak. Expanded clones get a size class; other rows say once, few or many, or leave the size out.

clone size,V gene,D gene,J gene,CDR3 DNA,CDR3 protein
NA,TRBV7-6,TRBD1,TRBJ2-1,TGTGCCAGCAGCCCATGGACGACAGGGGGCGCCTACAATGAGCAGTTCTTC,CASSPWTTGGAYNEQFF
NA,TRBV7-6,NA,TRBJ2-1,TGTGCCAGCAGCCCAGGGGTTAGAGATGAGCAGTTCTTC,CASSPGVRDEQFF
NA,TRBV10-3,NA,TRBJ2-5,TGTGCCATCAGCTTAGTGTCCCAAGAGACCCAGTACTTC,CAISLVSQETQYF
few,TRBV2,NA,TRBJ2-7,TGTGCCAGCAGTTACCGGGACAACACCTACGAGCAGTACTTC,CASSYRDNTYEQYF
NA,TRBV27,NA,TRBJ2-7,TGTGCCAGCACTAACATGAGGTCCTACGAGCAGTACTTC,CASTNMRSYEQYF
few,TRBV7-3,TRBD1,TRBJ2-3,TGTGCCAGCAGCCCGCTGGGGACAGGGGCTACGCAGTATTTT,CASSPLGTGATQYF
once,TRBV5-1,NA,TRBJ2-7,TGCGCCAGCAGCGTAGCCGGGACGGCTAGCTCCTACGAGCAGTACTTC,CASSVAGTASSYEQYF
NA,TRBV28,TRBD1,TRBJ2-1,TGTGCCAGCAGCCCGACAGGGGCGCGGACCTACAATGAGCAGTTCTTC,CASSPTGARTYNEQFF
few,TRBV28,TRBD1,TRBJ2-7,TGTGCCAGCAGTCAAGGCAGGGGGCGAGCCTACGAGCAGTACTTC,CASSQGRGRAYEQYF
NA,TRBV2,NA,TRBJ1-2,TGTGCCAGCAGTGAGAGGTTTTCCTATGGCTACACCTTC,CASSERFSYGYTF
NA,TRBV28,NA,TRBJ2-7,TGTGCCAGCAGTTCCCCCGGACTCTTTTACTTC,CASSSPGLFYF
NA,TRBV27,TRBD2,TRBJ2-7,TGTGCCAGCAGTCCTATTTCTAGCGGGAGGACAGACGAGCAGTACTTC,CASSPISSGRTDEQYF
NA,TRBV5-1,NA,TRBJ2-1,TGCGCCAGCAGCGACTCAGGGGAGGGGCACAATGAGCAGTTCTTC,CASSDSGEGHNEQFF
NA,TRBV6-1,TRBD2,TRBJ2-7,TGTGCCAGCATCTCCCCGGGACTAGTACGGTCCGAGCAGTACTTC,CASISPGLVRSEQYF
NA,TRBV14,NA,TRBJ2-5,TGTGCCAGCAGCCAAAGGGTTCGGGGAGAGGCCCAGTACTTC,CASSQRVRGEAQYF
NA,TRBV2,TRBD2,TRBJ2-1,TGTGCCAGCACTACGACCGTCGGACTAGCGGCCTACAATGAGCAGTTCTTC,CASTTTVGLAAYNEQFF
few,TRBV28,TRBD2,TRBJ2-7,TGTGCCAGCACTAGGGGACTAGCCTACGAGCAGTACTTC,CASTRGLAYEQYF
NA,TRBV5-1,NA,TRBJ1-1,TGCGCCAGCAGCTGGCAAGGAGGGACAACTGAAGCTTTCTTT,CASSWQGGTTEAFF
NA,TRBV9,TRBD2,TRBJ2-1,TGTGCCAGCAGCGTATCATTCCAGGGACTAGTCTACAATGAGCAGTTCTTC,CASSVSFQGLVYNEQFF
NA,TRBV20-1,NA,TRBJ2-3,TGCAGTGCTGGAGCGGGACAGGCGCAGTATTTT,CSAGAGQAQYF
NA,TRBV5-3,NA,TRBJ2-7,TGTGCCAGAAGCTTGGGCTCCGATTACGAGCAGTACTTC,CARSLGSDYEQYF
NA,TRBV13,NA,TRBJ2-1,TGTGCCAGCAGCTTAAGGGTAGGTCACAATGAGCAGTTCTTC,CASSLRVGHNEQFF
NA,TRBV28,NA,TRBJ2-5,TGTGCCAGCAGTTTCCCACCTAAGGCGGGGGCCCTCCAAGAGACCCAGTACTTC,CASSFPPKAGALQETQYF
few,TRBV6-1,NA,TRBJ1-5,TGTGCCAGCAGTGAAGATGTGACAGGTCGTCGTTTCCAGCATTTT,CASSEDVTGRRFQHF
NA,TRBV11-2,NA,TRBJ2-1,TGTGCCAGCAGCTTAGATCGTAGGGACGAGCAGTTCTTC,CASSLDRRDEQFF
many,TRBV11-3,NA,TRBJ2-1,TGTGCCAGCAGCTCGATAGGAGGCGAGCAGTTCTTC,CASSSIGGEQFF
once,TRBV5-8,NA,TRBJ1-4,TGTGCCAGCAGCTTGGGGGGGCGAACTAATGAAAAACTGTTTTTT,CASSLGGRTNEKLFF
few,TRBV7-9,TRBD2,TRBJ2-7,TGTGCCAGCAGCTTCTTCCGGACTAGCGGGGGAAGCTCCTACGAGCAGTACTTC,CASSFFRTSGGSSYEQYF
NA,TRBV5-1,NA,TRBJ2-1,TGCGCCAGCAAGGACAGCTCCTACAATGAGCAGTTCTTC,CASKDSSYNEQFF
NA,TRBV2,NA,TRBJ2-2,TGTGCCAGCAAACTCGACAGTGGCGGGGAGCTGTTTTTT,CASKLDSGGELFF
NA,TRBV18,TRBD2,TRBJ2-7,TGTGCCAGCTCACAAAATAGCGGGAGTATCGACCAACCCTACGAGCAGTACTTC,CASSQNSGSIDQPYEQYF
NA,TRBV5-4,NA,TRBJ2-1,TGTGCCAGCAGCTTGGGTGGGGCTAGGGGTAATGAGCAGTTCTTC,CASSLGGARGNEQFF
NA,TRBV7-2,NA,TRBJ2-5,TGTGCCAGCAGCCCGCGGAAGACCGGGGAGACCCAGTACTTC,CASSPRKTGETQYF
few,TRBV7-9,NA,TRBJ2-5,TGTGCCAGCAGCGCGGAGCAGGGTGCGCAAGAGACCCAGTACTTC,CASSAEQGAQETQYF
NA,TRBV30,TRBD2,TRBJ2-1,TGTGCCTGGAGTGTACGATCAGCGGGAGGGAATGAGCAGTTCTTC,CAWSVRSAGGNEQFF
few,TRBV7-3,TRBD2,TRBJ2-1,TGTGCCAGCAGCCAAGGACTAGTCCCTTACAATGAGCAGTTCTTC,CASSQGLVPYNEQFF
NA,TRBV5-6,TRBD1,TRBJ2-1,TGTGCCAGCAGCGGTGGTTGGGACAGTAGAATGGGGCAGTTCTTC,CASSGGWDSRMGQFF
NA,TRBV7-2,NA,TRBJ2-1,TGTGCCAGCACCCGACGGGCGGCCTATTCTTTCAATGAGCAGTTCTTC,CASTRRAAYSFNEQFF
few,TRBV28,TRBD1,TRBJ1-2,TGTGCCAGCAGTCTGACAGGGAGAGGCTACACCTTC,CASSLTGRGYTF
NA,TRBV5-1,NA,TRBJ1-3,TGCGCCAGCAGCGGAGGGGGGTTTACTGGAAACACCATATATTTT,CASSGGGFTGNTIYF
few,TRBV7-3,NA,TRBJ2-3,TGTGCCAGCAGCTTAATGGCGATACCTAGCACAGATACGCAGTATTTT,CASSLMAIPSTDTQYF
NA,TRBV4-2,TRBD2,TRBJ2-1,TGTGCCAGCAGCCAATCGACGGGAGGGGTCAATGAGCAGTTCTTC,CASSQSTGGVNEQFF
NA,TRBV7-2,TRBD1,TRBJ2-7,TGTGCCAGCAGCTATCGACAGGGATCCGCCTACGAGCAGTACTTC,CASSYRQGSAYEQYF
once,TRBV28,NA,TRBJ1-2,TGTGCCAGCAGTTTATACGGCATCGACTCTGGCTACACCTTC,CASSLYGIDSGYTF
NA,TRBV27,TRBD2,TRBJ2-1,TGTGCCAGCAGTTTAAAAGCGGGAGTAGCGCAGTTCTTC,CASSLKAGVAQFF
NA,TRBV5-5,NA,TRBJ2-1,TGTGCCAGCAGCTATTCGGCGGCAGGGCAGTTCTTC,CASSYSAAGQFF
NA,TRBV28,NA,TRBJ1-3,TGTGCCAGCAGTTTAAGGGGAAGGTCTGGAAACACCATATATTTT,CASSLRGRSGNTIYF
NA,TRBV6-5,NA,TRBJ1-3,TGTGCCAGCAGTTTGACAGTGTCCTCTGGAAACACCATATATTTT,CASSLTVSSGNTIYF
NA,TRBV7-8,TRBD1,TRBJ2-1,TGTGCCAGCAGCTTAGCTGGGACAGGGTCCCATGAGCAGTTCTTC,CASSLAGTGSHEQFF
few,TRBV6-1,TRBD1,TRBJ2-7,TGTGCCAGCAGTGAAGTGGGCAGGGGGCGAGGAGAGCAGTACTTC,CASSEVGRGRGEQYF
NA,TRBV30,NA,TRBJ1-1,TGTGCCTGGAGTGTCGCTATGAACACTGAAGCTTTCTTT,CAWSVAMNTEAFF
NA,TRBV5-1,TRBD1,TRBJ1-2,TGCGCCAGCAGACCTACCATGACAGGGATATTTGGCTACACCTTC,CASRPTMTGIFGYTF
NA,TRBV2,NA,TRBJ2-7,TGTGCCAGCAGTGGGAGGGAGTCCTCCTACGAGCAGTACTTC,CASSGRESSYEQYF
NA,TRBV6-1,NA,TRBJ2-5,TGTGCCAGCAGTGAATTAGGGATTAGGGAGACCCAGTACTTC,CASSELGIRETQYF